This T cell receptor beta chain was sequenced for a study of blood T cell repertoires in COVID-19. Study at large: Acute and convalescent COVID-19 specimens originated in the United States, Italy and Spain.

TCRdb keeps only in-frame clones here, not all; method: immunoSEQ multiplex PCR. The profile shows hundreds of thousands of clones, around 83% of them singletons. Per germline, CDR1 SGHTA and CDR2 FQGNSA. The V and J ends lost 5 bases and 0 bases, in that order; junction bases with no gene match: 7. The CDR3 is made up of 15 amino acids. The source of this sequence is a man older than 75 with acute or convalescent COVID-19. Sequencing was performed on peripheral blood. The chain uses TRBV7-2 and TRBJ2-7, with 7 bases identical to TRBD2. The CDR3 sequence: CASSPLAGLSYEQYF. The CDR3 DNA is TGTGCCAGCAGCCCGTTAGCGGGCCTCTCCTACGAGCAGTACTTC.